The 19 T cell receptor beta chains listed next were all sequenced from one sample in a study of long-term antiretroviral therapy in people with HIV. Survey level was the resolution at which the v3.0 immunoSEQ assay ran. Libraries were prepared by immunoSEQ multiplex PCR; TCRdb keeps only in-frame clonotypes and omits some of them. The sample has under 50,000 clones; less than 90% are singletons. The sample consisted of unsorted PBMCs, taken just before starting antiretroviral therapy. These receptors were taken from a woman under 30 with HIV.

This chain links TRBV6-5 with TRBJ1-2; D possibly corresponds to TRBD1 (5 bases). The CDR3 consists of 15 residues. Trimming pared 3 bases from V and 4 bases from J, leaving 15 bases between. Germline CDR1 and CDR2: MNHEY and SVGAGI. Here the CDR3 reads CASSYSSGQSYGYTF. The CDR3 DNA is TGTGCCAGCAGTTATTCGTCAGGGCAAAGCTATGGCTACACCTTC.

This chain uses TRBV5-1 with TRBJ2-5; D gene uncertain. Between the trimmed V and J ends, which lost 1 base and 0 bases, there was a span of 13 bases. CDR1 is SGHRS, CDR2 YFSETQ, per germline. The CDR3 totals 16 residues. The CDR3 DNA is TGCGCCAGCAGCTTGCCGCGCGGCAGCTACCAAGAGACCCAGTACTTC. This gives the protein CASSLPRGSYQETQYF.

CDR3 residues: CASSRPPYEQYF. CDR3 sequence (DNA): TGTGCCAGTAGTCGGCCCCCCTACGAGCAGTACTTC. The rearrangement uses TRBV19 and TRBJ2-7; the D is unclear. Germline CDR1 and CDR2: LNHDA and SQIVND (reference sequence). V was pared by 5 bases and J by 2 bases, with 7 bases between. The CDR3 length is 12 residues.

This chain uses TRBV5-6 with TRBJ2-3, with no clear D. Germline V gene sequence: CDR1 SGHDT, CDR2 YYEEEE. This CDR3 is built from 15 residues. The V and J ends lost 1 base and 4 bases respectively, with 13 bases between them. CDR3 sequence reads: CASSLMGMPADTQYF. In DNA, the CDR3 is TGTGCCAGCAGCTTGATGGGAATGCCAGCAGATACGCAGTATTTT.

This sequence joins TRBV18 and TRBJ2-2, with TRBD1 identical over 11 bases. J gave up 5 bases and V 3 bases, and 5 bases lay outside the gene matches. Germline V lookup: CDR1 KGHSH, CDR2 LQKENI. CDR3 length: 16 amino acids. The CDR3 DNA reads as TGTGCCAGCTCACCTTACGGGACAGGGGGAACCGGGGAGCTGTTTTTT. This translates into CASSPYGTGGTGELFF. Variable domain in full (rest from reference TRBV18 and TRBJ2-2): NAGVMQNPRHLVRRRGQEARLRCSPMKGHSHVYWYRQLPEEGLKFMVYLQKENIIDESGMPKERFSAEFPKEGPSILRIQQVVRGDSAAYFCASSPYGTGGTGELFFGEGSRLTVL.

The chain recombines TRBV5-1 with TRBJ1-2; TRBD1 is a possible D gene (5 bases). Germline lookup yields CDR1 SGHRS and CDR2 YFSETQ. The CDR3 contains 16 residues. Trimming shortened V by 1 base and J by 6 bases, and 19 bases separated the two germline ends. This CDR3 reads CASSLFIGGAGDGYTF. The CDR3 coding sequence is TGCGCCAGCAGCTTGTTTATCGGAGGGGCTGGGGATGGCTACACCTTC.

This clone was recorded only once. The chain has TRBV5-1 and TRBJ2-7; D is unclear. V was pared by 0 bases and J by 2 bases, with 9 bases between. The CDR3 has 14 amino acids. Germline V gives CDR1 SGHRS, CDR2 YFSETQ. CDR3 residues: CASSLAGWTYEQYF. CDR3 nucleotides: TGCGCCAGCAGCTTGGCCGGGTGGACCTACGAGCAGTACTTC.

Written as DNA, the CDR3 is TGTGCCAGCAGCGAGGACGGAGCTAGCACAGATACGCAGTATTTT. Protein sequence: CASSEDGASTDTQYF. The V call is TRBV9, the J call TRBJ2-3; D not certain. The CDR3 runs to 15 residues. The V gene lost 3 bases and the J gene lost 0 bases, with 11 bases spanning the gap. CDR1 and CDR2 (germline): SGDLS, YYNGEE. The whole variable domain, remainder taken from reference TRBV9 and TRBJ2-3, is DSGVTQTPKHLITATGQRVTLRCSPRSGDLSVYWYQQSLDQGLQFLIQYYNGEERAKGNILERFSAQQFPDLHSELNLSSLELGDSALYFCASSEDGASTDTQYFGPGTRLTVL.

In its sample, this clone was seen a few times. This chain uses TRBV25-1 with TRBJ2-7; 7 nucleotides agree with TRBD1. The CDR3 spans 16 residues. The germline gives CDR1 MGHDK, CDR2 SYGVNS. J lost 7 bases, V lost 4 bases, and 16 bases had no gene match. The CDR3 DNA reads TGTGCCAGCAGTGTCTTACCGGGACAGATCTTCTGGGAGCAGTACTTC. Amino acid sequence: CASSVLPGQIFWEQYF.

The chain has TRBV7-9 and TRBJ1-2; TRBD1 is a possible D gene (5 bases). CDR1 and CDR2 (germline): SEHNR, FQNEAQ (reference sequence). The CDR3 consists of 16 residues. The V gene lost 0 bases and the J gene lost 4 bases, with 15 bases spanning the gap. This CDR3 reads CASSLAEKGAPYGYTF. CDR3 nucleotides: TGTGCCAGCAGCTTAGCTGAAAAAGGGGCCCCCTATGGCTACACCTTC.

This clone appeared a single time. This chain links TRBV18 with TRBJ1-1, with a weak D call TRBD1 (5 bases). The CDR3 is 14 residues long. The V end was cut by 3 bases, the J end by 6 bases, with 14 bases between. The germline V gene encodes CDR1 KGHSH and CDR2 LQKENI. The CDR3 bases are TGTGCCAGCTCACCGGATAGGGGAACGGCTGAAGCTTTCTTT. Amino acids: CASSPDRGTAEAFF.

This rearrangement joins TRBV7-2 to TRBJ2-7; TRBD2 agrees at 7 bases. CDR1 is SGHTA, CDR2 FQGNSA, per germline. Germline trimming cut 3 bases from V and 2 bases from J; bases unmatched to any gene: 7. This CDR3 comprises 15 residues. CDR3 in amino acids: CASSFGGGRTYEQYF. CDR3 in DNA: TGTGCCAGCAGCTTTGGAGGCGGGAGAACCTACGAGCAGTACTTC.

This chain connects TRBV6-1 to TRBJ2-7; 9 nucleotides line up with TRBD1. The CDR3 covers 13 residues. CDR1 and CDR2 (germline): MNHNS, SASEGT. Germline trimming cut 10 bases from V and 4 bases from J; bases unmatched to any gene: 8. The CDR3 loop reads CATKFGTGYEQYF. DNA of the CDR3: TGTGCCACAAAGTTCGGGACAGGGTACGAGCAGTACTTC.

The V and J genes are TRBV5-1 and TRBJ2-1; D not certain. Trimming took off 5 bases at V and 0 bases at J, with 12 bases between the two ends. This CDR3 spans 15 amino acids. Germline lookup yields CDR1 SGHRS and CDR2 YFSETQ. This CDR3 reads CASSRRHSSYNEQFF. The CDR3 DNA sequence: TGCGCCAGCAGTAGACGGCACAGCTCCTACAATGAGCAGTTCTTC.

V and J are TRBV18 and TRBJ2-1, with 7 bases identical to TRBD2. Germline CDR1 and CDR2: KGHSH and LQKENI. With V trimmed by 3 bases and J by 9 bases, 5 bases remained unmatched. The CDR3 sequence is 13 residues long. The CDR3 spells CASSPGGGAEQFF. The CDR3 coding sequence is TGTGCCAGCTCACCGGGGGGGGGAGCTGAGCAGTTCTTC.

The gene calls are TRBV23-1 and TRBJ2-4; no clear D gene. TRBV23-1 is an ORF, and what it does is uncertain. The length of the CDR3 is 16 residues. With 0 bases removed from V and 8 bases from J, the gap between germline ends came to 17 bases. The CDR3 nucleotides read TGCGCCAGCAGTCAATCTGTCCAGGCCTTGGAGTACATTCAGTACTTC. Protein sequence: CASSQSVQALEYIQYF.

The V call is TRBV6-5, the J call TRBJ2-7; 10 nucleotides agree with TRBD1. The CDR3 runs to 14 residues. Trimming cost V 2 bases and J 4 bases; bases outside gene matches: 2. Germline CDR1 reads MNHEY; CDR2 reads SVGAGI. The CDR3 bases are TGTGCCAGCAGTTACGGGGACAGGGGTTACGAGCAGTACTTC. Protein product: CASSYGDRGYEQYF.

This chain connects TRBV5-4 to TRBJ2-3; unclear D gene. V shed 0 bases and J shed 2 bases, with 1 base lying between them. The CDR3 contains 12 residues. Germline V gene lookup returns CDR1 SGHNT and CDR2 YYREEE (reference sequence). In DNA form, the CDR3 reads TGTGCCAGCAGCTTGGACACAGATACGCAGTATTTT. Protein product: CASSLDTDTQYF.

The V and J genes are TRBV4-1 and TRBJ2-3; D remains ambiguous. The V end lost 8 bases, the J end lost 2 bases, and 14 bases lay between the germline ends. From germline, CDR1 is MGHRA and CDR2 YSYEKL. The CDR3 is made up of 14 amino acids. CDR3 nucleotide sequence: TGCGCCAGCTCGTCAAGACCAAACACAGATACGCAGTATTTT. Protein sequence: CASSSRPNTDTQYF.